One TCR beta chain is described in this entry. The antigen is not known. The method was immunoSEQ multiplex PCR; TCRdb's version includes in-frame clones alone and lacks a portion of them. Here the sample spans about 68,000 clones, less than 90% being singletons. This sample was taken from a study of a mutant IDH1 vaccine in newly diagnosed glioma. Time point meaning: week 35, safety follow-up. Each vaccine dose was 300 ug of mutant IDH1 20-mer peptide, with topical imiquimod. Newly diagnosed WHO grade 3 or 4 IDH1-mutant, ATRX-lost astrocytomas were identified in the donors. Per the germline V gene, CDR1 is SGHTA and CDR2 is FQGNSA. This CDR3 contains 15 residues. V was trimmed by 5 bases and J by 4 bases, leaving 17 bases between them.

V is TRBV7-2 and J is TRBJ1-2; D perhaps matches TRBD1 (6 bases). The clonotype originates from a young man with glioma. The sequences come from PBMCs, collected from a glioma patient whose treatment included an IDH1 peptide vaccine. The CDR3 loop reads CASSPFSGQSYGYTF. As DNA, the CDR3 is TGTGCCAGCAGCCCATTTTCTGGACAGAGCTATGGCTACACCTTC.